The next 4 T cell receptor beta chains were all read from a single sample in a study of T cell repertoires in cytomegalovirus infection. MiXCR, run by TCRdb on the reads, gives a single entry per CDR3 protein. The data contain approximately 250,000 distinct CDR3 sequences, approximately 9.2% of them singletons. Material: PBMCs. These receptors were taken from a human donor in good health (CMV status not recorded). Some clones in this sample may be carry-over from other donors' samples.

This clonotype appeared many times. The rearrangement links TRBV7-2 to TRBJ1-4, with TRBD1 as a possible D gene (6 bases). V shed 3 bases and J shed 4 bases, with 15 bases lying between them. This CDR3 contains 16 residues. Germline lookup yields CDR1 SGHTA and CDR2 FQGNSA. The CDR3 nucleotides read TGTGCCAGCAGCTTTTCCGGGGGCGGAGGTAATGAAAAACTGTTTTTT. Its protein is CASSFSGGGGNEKLFF.

This clonotype was counted many times. The V and J genes are TRBV12-3 or TRBV12-4 and TRBJ2-5; possibly TRBD1 for D (6 bases). The CDR3 has 13 residues. Trimming removed 6 bases from V and 4 bases from J, with 12 bases in between. CDR3 protein: CASSAGQRETQYF. CDR3 nucleotide sequence: TGTGCCAGCAGCGCTGGACAGAGAGAGACCCAGTACTTC.

This clonotype has ten or more counts. The chain uses TRBV15 and TRBJ2-5, with D tentatively TRBD1 (6 bases). This CDR3 is built from 16 residues. The ends were cut back, 2 bases at V and 2 bases at J, with 15 bases in the middle. The germline V gene has CDR1 LNHNV and CDR2 YYDKDF (reference sequence). The CDR3 DNA is TGTGCCACCAGCAGACCACAGGGAGCACCTCAAGAGACCCAGTACTTC. Residues: CATSRPQGAPQETQYF.

This clonotype was found many times. V usage is TRBV7-2 and J usage is TRBJ2-3; D remains ambiguous. V gave up 5 bases and J gave up 5 bases, with 14 bases separating them. The CDR3 is made up of 14 amino acids. Germline-derived CDR1 and CDR2 are SGHTA and FQGNSA. The CDR3 loop is CASSARVWGDTQYF. Here the CDR3 DNA reads TGTGCCAGCAGCGCCCGTGTCTGGGGAGATACGCAGTATTTT.